In its sample, the clone carrying this TCR beta chain was seen a few times. The antigen remains unidentified. The protocol attached unique molecular identifiers to individual cDNA molecules. One entry per CDR3 protein, called by TCRdb with MiXCR from the 5' RACE reads. The sample yields 80,000 or so distinct CDR3 sequences, roughly 12% seen once. This entry belongs to a study of early T cells in non-severe SARS-CoV-2 infection. Study background: The input, bulk RNA from unsorted whole blood, was sequenced, and chains were unpaired. Study-wide results and caveats: Anti-spike CD8 responses were favored in VDJdb matching, and private and CD4 specificities were missed.

Unmatched junction bases numbered 6, after V lost 6 bases and J lost 10 bases. Germline V gene data show CDR1 as MDHEN and CDR2 as SYDVKM. The CDR3 loop spans 14 amino acids. The rearrangement links TRBV28 to TRBJ1-6; 10 positions agree with TRBD1. The source was whole blood, collected at baseline. The receptor was derived from an adult who was a healthcare worker with PCR-confirmed SARS-CoV-2 infection or an uninfected control (not recorded which). The CDR3 DNA reads as TGTGCCAGCAGCCCCGGGACAGGGGTCTCACCCCTCCACTTT. Its translation: CASSPGTGVSPLHF.